Following are 27 T cell receptor beta chains from one sample sequenced in a study of CD8 T cells in ankylosing spondylitis. Each CDR3 protein is one row after TCRdb ran MiXCR on the 5' RACE reads. The sample holds about 240,000 distinct CDR3 sequences; around 9.1% are singletons and the top ten take over 6.5%. Input material: blood, either unsorted or a sorted T cell fraction (not recorded which). The receptors originated from a male donor with ankylosing spondylitis or in good health (not recorded which).

The CDR3 protein is CASSQLTSGTLSYEQYF. DNA for the CDR3: TGTGCCAGCAGCCAATTAACTAGCGGGACTTTGTCCTACGAGCAGTACTTC. V gene TRBV3-1 combines with J gene TRBJ2-7; 10 bases are shared with TRBD2. Germline lookup yields CDR1 LGHDT and CDR2 YNNKEL (reference sequence). V dropped 2 bases and J dropped 1; count of bases not matched to a gene: 8. This CDR3 is 17 amino acids long.

This clonotype appeared a few times. The rearrangement uses TRBV20-1 and TRBJ2-1; D may be TRBD1 (6 bases). This CDR3 is 13 amino acids long. Between the trimmed V and J ends, which lost 5 bases and 5 bases, there was a span of 13 bases. Germline-derived CDR1 and CDR2 are DFQATT and SNEGSKA (reference sequence). CDR3 amino acids: CSAVGGGHNEQFF. DNA of the CDR3: TGCAGTGCTGTAGGTGGGGGCCACAATGAGCAGTTCTTC.

This clonotype came up many times. The rearrangement uses TRBV20-1 and TRBJ2-1; D tentatively reads TRBD1 or TRBD2 (5 bases each). CDR3 length: 13 residues. With 4 bases removed from V and 2 bases from J, the gap between germline ends came to 9 bases. Germline-derived CDR1 and CDR2 are DFQATT and SNEGSKA (reference sequence). The CDR3 sequence: CSATEGTYNEQFF. The CDR3 DNA is TGCAGTGCTACCGAGGGGACCTACAATGAGCAGTTCTTC.

This clonotype was detected ten times or more. The V and J genes are TRBV7-3 and TRBJ2-1; 11 nucleotides agree with TRBD2. In germline, CDR1 is SGHTA, CDR2 FQGTGA. Trimming removed 2 bases from V and 10 bases from J; junction bases left unmatched: 16. This CDR3 spans 18 amino acids. This chain's CDR3 is CASSLSPTSGAQINEQFF. The CDR3 DNA reads TGTGCCAGCAGCTTATCCCCGACTAGCGGGGCCCAAATCAACGAGCAGTTCTTC.

The table lists this clonotype with many counts. The CDR3 spells CSVARDHGYTF. The CDR3, as DNA: TGCAGCGTTGCCAGGGATCATGGCTACACCTTC. The chain recombines TRBV29-1 with TRBJ1-2, with a tentative D call TRBD1 (5 bases). The CDR3 has 11 amino acids. Germline values: CDR1 SQVTM, CDR2 ANQGSEA. V was trimmed by 4 bases and J by 6 bases, leaving 9 bases between them.

This clonotype was counted only a few times. The chain couples TRBV5-4 to TRBJ1-2, with 8 nucleotides matching TRBD1. Germline loops: CDR1 SGHNT, CDR2 YYREEE (reference sequence). The CDR3 is made up of 13 amino acids. V was pared by 9 bases and J by 8 bases, with 12 bases of the junction left unmatched. The CDR3 region is CAISRTGGWGYTF. Written as DNA, the CDR3 is TGTGCCATAAGCCGAACAGGGGGTTGGGGCTACACCTTC.

Many counts were recorded for this clonotype. The chain carries TRBV5-1 and TRBJ1-3, with D perhaps matching TRBD1 (5 bases). V gave up 3 bases and J gave up 1 base, with 14 bases separating them. CDR1 SGHRS and CDR2 YFSETQ come from the germline V gene. The CDR3 runs to 16 residues. CDR3: CASSWDSTSSGNTIYF. The CDR3 DNA reads as TGCGCCAGCAGCTGGGACTCTACTTCTTCTGGAAACACCATATATTTT.

This clonotype was picked up many times. This sequence joins TRBV7-9 and TRBJ1-1; possibly TRBD1 for D (5 bases). V dropped 5 bases and J dropped 1 base, with 17 bases sitting between them. The CDR3 contains 16 residues. Germline V CDR1 and CDR2: SEHNR, FQNEAQ (reference sequence). CDR3 residues: CASSHRLGRTNTEAFF. As DNA, the CDR3 is TGTGCCAGCAGCCATCGACTGGGACGGACGAACACTGAAGCTTTCTTT.

This chain connects TRBV5-1 to TRBJ2-1; the match to TRBD1 covers 10 bases. The CDR3 spans 16 residues. V dropped 5 bases and J dropped 6; count of bases not matched to a gene: 11. Germline CDR1 is SGHRS and CDR2 is YFSETQ. The CDR3 here is CASSPPGTGDFNEQFF. The CDR3, as DNA: TGCGCCAGCAGTCCGCCCGGGACAGGGGACTTCAATGAGCAGTTCTTC.

Many counts were recorded for this clonotype. V and J are TRBV10-1 and TRBJ2-1; TRBD1 agrees at 7 bases. The germline V gene has CDR1 WNHNN and CDR2 SYGVQD (reference sequence). The CDR3 has 13 residues. V lost 6 bases to trimming and J lost 4 bases; unmatched junction nucleotides: 3. In nucleotides, the CDR3 is TGCGCCAGCAGCCCGGGACAGTACAATGAGCAGTTCTTC. It is translated as CASSPGQYNEQFF.

This clonotype was seen ten or more times. This chain joins TRBV12-3 or TRBV12-4 and TRBJ2-7; TRBD2 aligns across 8 bases. CDR3 length equals 14 residues. The V and J ends lost 5 bases and 3 bases, in that order; junction bases with no gene match: 6. The CDR3 loop is CASSPAGTSYEQYF. CDR3 sequence (DNA): TGTGCCAGCAGTCCGGCCGGGACTAGCTACGAGCAGTACTTC.

The sample holds many counts of this clonotype. This chain links TRBV20-1 with TRBJ2-3; a possible D gene is TRBD1 (6 bases). The CDR3 runs 15 residues. Trimming stripped 6 bases from V and 4 bases from J, with 20 bases between. Germline assignment: CDR1 DFQATT and CDR2 SNEGSKA (reference sequence). CDR3 region: CSAHAGQLFSDTQYF. The CDR3 DNA follows: TGCAGTGCCCACGCCGGACAGCTCTTCTCAGATACGCAGTATTTT.

There are many counts of this clonotype. This rearrangement joins TRBV7-2 to TRBJ1-6; D unclear. There are 12 residues in the CDR3. Deletions cut 2 bases from V and 8 bases from J, with 4 bases between. CDR1 SGHTA and CDR2 FQGNSA come from the germline V gene. Written as DNA, the CDR3 is TGTGCCAGCAGCTTACGGGATTCACCCCTCCACTTT. It yields the protein CASSLRDSPLHF.

This clonotype was counted a few times. The CDR3 loop reads CASAGLTIRETQYF. Written as DNA, the CDR3 is TGCGCCAGCGCAGGATTGACAATCAGGGAGACCCAGTACTTC. The rearrangement uses TRBV5-1 and TRBJ2-5, with D unresolved. The CDR3 sequence is 14 residues long. The V gene's germline CDR1 is SGHRS and CDR2 YFSETQ. Trimming left V 7 bases short and J 5 bases short, with 18 bases between.

At least ten counts were recorded for this clonotype. V is TRBV19 and J is TRBJ2-4; possibly TRBD1 or TRBD2 for D (6 bases each). This CDR3 is 16 amino acids long. CDR1 is LNHDA and CDR2 is SQIVND in the germline V gene (reference sequence). V was pared by 1 base and J by 12 bases, with 22 bases between. CDR3 loop: CASSIGAAGTKVSQYF. The CDR3 nucleotides read TGTGCCAGTAGTATAGGGGCGGCGGGGACAAAGGTATCTCAGTACTTC.

This clonotype showed up many times. The rearrangement joins TRBV5-1 to TRBJ1-5; D is ambiguous. CDR3 length: 14 amino acids. V gave up 0 bases and J gave up 1 base, with 5 bases separating them. Germline values: CDR1 SGHRS, CDR2 YFSETQ. CDR3 protein: CASSLDDSNQPQHF. The CDR3 nucleotides are TGCGCCAGCAGCTTGGATGACAGCAATCAGCCCCAGCATTTT.

This clonotype was counted many times. The chain employs TRBV11-2 and TRBJ1-1, with 8 positions matching TRBD1. The germline V gene encodes CDR1 SGHAT and CDR2 FQNNGV. J was trimmed by 1 base and V by 1 base; bases with no gene match: 5. The CDR3 sequence is 16 residues long. CDR3: CASSLGQGLRNTEAFF. The DNA for the CDR3 is TGTGCCAGCAGCTTAGGACAGGGGCTAAGGAACACTGAAGCTTTCTTT.

This clonotype showed up many times. This chain links TRBV6-1 with TRBJ2-7; D is undetermined. V was trimmed by 2 bases and J by 2 bases, leaving 13 bases between them. Germline V gene lookup returns CDR1 MNHNS and CDR2 SASEGT. The CDR3 is 15 residues long. CDR3: CASSESVETAYEQYF. The CDR3 coding sequence is TGTGCCAGCAGTGAATCGGTGGAGACGGCCTACGAGCAGTACTTC.

The chain is built from TRBV12-3 or TRBV12-4 and TRBJ1-2; 9 nucleotides match TRBD1. V shed 3 bases and J 8 bases; nucleotides not matched to a gene: 4. This CDR3 contains 13 residues. DNA for the CDR3: TGTGCCAGCAGTTTCGGGACAGGGAGAGGCTACACCTTC. It is translated as CASSFGTGRGYTF.

In this sample, this clonotype turned up many times. The chain carries TRBV7-2 and TRBJ2-1; D call uncertain. The germline gives CDR1 SGHTA, CDR2 FQGNSA. The CDR3 has 13 residues. The V end was cut by 3 bases, the J end by 12 bases, with 15 bases between. The CDR3 DNA sequence: TGTGCCAGCAGCTTGAACAACGCCCACGGGCAGTTCTTC. This codes for CASSLNNAHGQFF.

This clonotype has more than one count but fewer than ten. The chain links TRBV5-1 to TRBJ1-5; 12 positions match TRBD1. The CDR3 totals 16 residues. Per the germline V gene, CDR1 is SGHRS and CDR2 is YFSETQ. The trim removed 4 bases at V and 5 bases at J, leaving 7 bases unmatched. The CDR3 here is CASSLGTGGSHQPQHF. The CDR3 bases are TGCGCCAGCAGCCTCGGGACAGGGGGCAGTCATCAGCCCCAGCATTTT.

This clonotype was recorded many times. This sequence joins TRBV15 and TRBJ2-3; 7 nucleotides agree with TRBD2. Germline V gene sequence: CDR1 LNHNV, CDR2 YYDKDF (reference sequence). This CDR3 is 15 amino acids long. J was trimmed by 3 bases and V by 7 bases; bases with no gene match: 10. CDR3 sequence: CATNLGGSRTDTQYF. As DNA, the CDR3 is TGTGCCACCAACTTGGGCGGGAGTAGAACAGATACGCAGTATTTT.

This clonotype has a count of ten or more. The rearrangement links TRBV7-2 to TRBJ2-4; D possibly corresponds to TRBD1 (6 bases). Germline CDR1 reads SGHTA; CDR2 reads FQGNSA. The CDR3 length is 11 residues. The ends were cut back, 3 bases at V and 13 bases at J, with 10 bases in the middle. CDR3 sequence reads: CASSFRGGQYF. In DNA, the CDR3 is TGTGCCAGCAGCTTCAGGGGTGGGCAGTACTTC.

This clonotype has at least ten counts. This rearrangement joins TRBV11-3 to TRBJ1-2; unclear D gene. CDR3 length equals 14 residues. Trimming took 5 bases from V and 8 from J, leaving 18 bases between them. Germline V CDR1 and CDR2: SGHNT, YENEEA. CDR3 sequence reads: CASSEDGVYGGYTF. Here the CDR3 DNA reads TGTGCCAGCAGCGAAGACGGCGTGTATGGAGGCTACACCTTC.

The chain has TRBV27 and TRBJ1-2, with 7 nucleotides matching TRBD1. From germline, CDR1 is MNHEY and CDR2 SMNVEV (reference sequence). This CDR3 has 18 residues. J was trimmed by 7 bases and V by 0 bases; bases with no gene match: 17. The CDR3 here is CASSLSIGDARGVTGYTF. The CDR3 DNA reads TGTGCCAGCAGTTTATCGATAGGGGACGCCAGGGGGGTCACTGGCTACACCTTC.

This clonotype was seen at least ten times. The genes are TRBV20-1 and TRBJ1-1, with TRBD1 as a possible D gene (5 bases). The CDR3 is 14 residues long. Germline V gene data show CDR1 as DFQATT and CDR2 as SNEGSKA (reference sequence). V was pared by 2 bases and J by 1 base, with 11 bases between. The CDR3 reads CSARHRGPNTEAFF. The CDR3 bases are TGCAGTGCTAGACACCGGGGCCCGAACACTGAAGCTTTCTTT.

This clonotype came up many times. The gene calls are TRBV7-2 and TRBJ1-1, with no clear D. The length of the CDR3 is 14 residues. The V and J ends lost 3 bases and 3 bases respectively, with 11 bases between them. CDR1 is SGHTA and CDR2 is FQGNSA in the germline V gene. CDR3 bases: TGTGCCAGCAGCTTCGGTCAGGCTTACACTGAAGCTTTCTTT. Protein product: CASSFGQAYTEAFF. The variable domain in full, completed from reference TRBV7-2 and TRBJ1-1, reads GAGVSQSPSNKVTEKGKDVELRCDPISGHTALYWYRQSLGQGLEFLIYFQGNSAPDKSGLPSDRFSAERTGGSVSTLTIQRTQQEDSAVYLCASSFGQAYTEAFFGQGTRLTVV.